This T cell receptor (beta chain) was found in a study of T cell changes during pregnancy in multiple sclerosis. Only in-frame clones appear in the TCRdb table, and some are missing; sequencing was by immunoSEQ multiplex PCR. The repertoire holds just over 55,000 clones, about 91% seen once, with 3.6% in the top ten. CDR1 and CDR2 from the germline V gene are MDHEN and SYDVKM. After removal of 3 bases from V and 3 bases from J, the junction contained 4 bases not matched to a gene. This CDR3 has 14 residues. The source material was peripheral blood, sampled after pregnancy. The gene calls are TRBV28 and TRBJ2-7; TRBD2 matches 8 bases. The source is a female donor in good health, enrolled as a control in a pregnancy study. CDR3 DNA: TGTGCCAGCAGTTTGTCCACTAGCGGCTACGAGCAGTACTTC. Translated: CASSLSTSGYEQYF.